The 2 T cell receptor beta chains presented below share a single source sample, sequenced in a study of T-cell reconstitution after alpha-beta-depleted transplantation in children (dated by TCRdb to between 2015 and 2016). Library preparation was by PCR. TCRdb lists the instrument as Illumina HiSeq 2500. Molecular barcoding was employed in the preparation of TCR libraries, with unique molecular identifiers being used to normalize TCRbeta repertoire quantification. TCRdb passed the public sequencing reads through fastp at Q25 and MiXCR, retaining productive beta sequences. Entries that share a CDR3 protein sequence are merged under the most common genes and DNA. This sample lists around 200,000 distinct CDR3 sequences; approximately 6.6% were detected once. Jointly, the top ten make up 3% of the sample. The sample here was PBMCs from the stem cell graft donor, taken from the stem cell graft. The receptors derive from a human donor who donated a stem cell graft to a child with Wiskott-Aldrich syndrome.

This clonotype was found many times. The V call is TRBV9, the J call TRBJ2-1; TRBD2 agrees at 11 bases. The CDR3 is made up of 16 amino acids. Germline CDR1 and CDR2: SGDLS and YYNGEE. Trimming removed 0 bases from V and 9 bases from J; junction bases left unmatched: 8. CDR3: CASSVGSGGEYSEQFF. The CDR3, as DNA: TGTGCCAGCAGCGTAGGTAGCGGGGGGGAGTATTCTGAGCAGTTCTTC.

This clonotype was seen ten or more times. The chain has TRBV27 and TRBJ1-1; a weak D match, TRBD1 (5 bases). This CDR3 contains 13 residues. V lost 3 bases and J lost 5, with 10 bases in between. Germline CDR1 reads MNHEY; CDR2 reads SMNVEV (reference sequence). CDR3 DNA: TGTGCCAGCAGTTTTGTTGGGGGAACTGAAGCTTTCTTT. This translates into CASSFVGGTEAFF.